This T cell receptor beta chain was sequenced during a study of cytomegalovirus exposure and HLA in healthy donors (dated by TCRdb to 2016 to 2017). Regarding the study in general: In an earlier analysis of 587 of the donors, under 300 Gb of sequence data and some 100 million unique TCR beta sequences from 180 million or so T cells were reported. An early release that covered roughly 600 HLA-typed donors contained about 300 gigabases of sequencing data and 75 million to 100 million unique TCR sequences. Of the 398 genotyped donors, 81% were placed in the genetic ancestry cluster associated with self-reported Caucasian donors. The study aimed to test whether signatures of past pathogen exposure could be identified by cataloging public T cell receptors. The study used immunosequencing to profile the T cell repertoires of about 670 subjects and linked those repertoires to cytomegalovirus serostatus. In addition to the first cohort of about 650 subjects, a separate validation cohort of 120 different subjects was used. To predict cytomegalovirus infection status, the study brought together high-throughput TCR immunosequencing, statistical association of individual TCRs with disease status, and machine learning. To study patterns of TCR occurrence, a later analysis re-analyzed previously published TCR beta repertoires from 666 donors and added high-resolution HLA genotyping. Rather than using new phenotypic data, the later analysis identified candidate immune exposures from TCR beta sequences and from how often those sequences occurred across donors. An earlier analysis of fewer than 700 of the donors applied high-throughput TCR beta sequencing to assess whether each TCR beta V gene segment acted as functional or pseudogenic. Donor age, sex, ethnicity and CMV serostatus were compiled alongside the repertoire data. Genome-wide SNP genotypes for about 55% of the 666 donors were used in a later genetic analysis, which treated that subset as a discovery cohort. Every repertoire in the discovery cohort had been generated on one and the same sequencing platform. Both class I and class II loci were covered by HLA typing, at four-digit resolution. Typing coverage differed by locus: A, B, C, DRB1 and DQB1 were typed in roughly 620-630 donors, DQA1 in approximately 520, DPA1 in 600 to 610, and DPB1 in just under 480. About 5 DR-DQ haplotypes were handled as single units for association and clustering, since linkage in the cohort was strong. Across about 380 genotyped donors of the cohort, an average of about 250,000 unique TCR beta nucleotide sequences per donor were sequenced, and approximately 17% of those sequences were non-productive. The study at large found these results: A total of fewer than 200 TCR beta chains were listed by the study as associated with cytomegalovirus. It was suggested by the authors that the approach could potentially be generalized to other disease states and immunological phenotypes. Specific HLA alleles were associated with 15,000 to 20,000 TCR beta sequences at a false discovery rate of 0.05 in a later analysis. In a later analysis, several top co-occurrence clusters were reported to appear linked to parvovirus B19, influenza, CMV and Epstein-Barr virus. Most TCR sequences were seen in very few donors, while some public TCRs were found in many individuals. An earlier analysis of approximately 530 of the donors showed that most TCR beta V segments appeared in productive rearrangements either about 87% or about 30% of the time, which broadly matched IMGT annotations. A cluster of highly shared sequence variants was judged likely to represent a technical artifact of the sequencing pipeline. The classifier was reported to diagnose cytomegalovirus status with high specificity and sensitivity in both the original and validation cohorts. This cohort had only TCR beta chains sequenced, and the lack of alpha or paired-chain data limited which features could be detected. The only immune exposure information available for the cohort was CMV serostatus. Linkage disequilibrium might explain the correlated functional status among segregating V segments, but an unknown experimental factor could not be excluded. According to a later genetic analysis, donors in an Asian-associated ancestry cluster had fewer N-insertions in productive TCRs than the roughly 670-donor mean. In a later analysis, HLA-associated TCR beta chains showed more clonal expansion and lower generation probabilities than non-associated chains that were equally common. Sequencing depth was assumed to be roughly uniform across donors in the presence/absence analyses, though that assumption may not hold. In a later analysis, TCR association rates were found to vary across HLA loci, with the most associated TCRs seen for DRB1 alleles and the fewest for HLA-C alleles. In vitro tests confirmed that a few of the cytomegalovirus-associated TCR beta chains recognize cytomegalovirus antigens. When HLA alleles, especially DR and DQ, strongly co-occurred, attributing TCR associations to individual alleles was difficult. An association between a missense DCLRE1C variant and V-gene and J-gene trimming of TCR beta chains was found in a later genetic analysis and replicated in an independent cohort. A further reported finding was that TCR beta sequences accurately predicted the HLA-A and HLA-B alleles for most subjects in the first cohort. Because HLA typing was missing for some donors at each locus, association tests included only the typed subset. According to a later analysis, most CMV-associated TCR beta chains appeared to be HLA-restricted, and the HLA associations seemed to be driven largely by CMV exposure. Because counts were too low, around 18 rarely observed V segments, including chromosome 9 orphons, were left out of the earlier analysis of several hundred of the donors.

With regard to this clone: This clone's antigen is unknown. No much larger clonotype is one base removed from it; base qualities were not supplied.

Preparation of the library involved the immunoSEQ multiplex PCR assay. The multiplex PCR relied on a mix of 60 forward primers for TCR Vbeta segments and 13 reverse primers for TCR Jbeta segments. A multiplex PCR assay on genomic DNA amplified the CDR3 region of rearranged TCR beta genes. On the Illumina HiSeq System, the amplified TCR beta libraries were sequenced as 87-base-pair reads. Under the source paper's analysis protocol: A later analysis counted about 80 million unique TCR beta chains across the 666 repertoires, and around 9.9 million of these chains were shared by at least two donors. Raw reads were error-corrected and collapsed into unique sequences by a nearest-neighbor algorithm in which closely related sequences were merged to remove PCR and sequencing errors. To assign V, D and J gene segments, CDR3 sequences were aligned to IMGT reference sequences. For a sequence to be retained, at least a six-nucleotide match to both a V gene segment and a J gene segment was required. A rearrangement counted as productive if the CDR3 had no stop codons and remained in frame with V and J, and every other rearrangement counted as non-productive. Following IMGT convention, CDR3 was defined as the stretch from the second conserved V-encoded cysteine up to the conserved J-encoded phenylalanine. Sequences without an unambiguous match to a single V gene segment were excluded from the earlier analysis of about 600 of the donors. In an earlier analysis of a few hundred of the donors, a V segment was called functional when productive rearrangements were above 56.7%, and segregating when the standard deviation between donors exceeded 5%. A statistical classification framework was developed to diagnose cytomegalovirus status using the catalog of TCR beta chain sequences. A later analysis assigned V and J genes by comparing TCR nucleotide sequences with IMGT/GENE-DB human TR gene sequences. The TCRdist pipeline was used in a later analysis to assign CDR3 sequences and most-parsimonious VDJ recombination scenarios. In a later analysis, each TCR beta chain was defined by its CDR3 amino acid sequence together with its V-gene family, and reads lacking a unique V-gene family were excluded. A later analysis removed several hundred highly shared, low-generation-probability nucleotide sequences to deal with suspected cross-contamination and a sequencing artifact. In a later analysis, a clonal expansion index was calculated for each public chain from normalized within-repertoire ranks of inferred template counts. Generation probabilities in a later analysis came from a VDJ recombination model fitted to out-of-frame rearrangements, and those results were checked against IGoR. In a later analysis, hypergeometric tests were used to score TCR-TCR, TCR-HLA and TCR-CMV co-occurrence, with a repertoire-size bias correction applied to TCR pairs. In a later analysis, false discovery rates were estimated by permuting HLA or CMV assignments 20 times. In a later analysis, co-occurring TCRs were grouped with DBSCAN, and TCRdist sequence similarity was added when clustering was performed within HLA-allele-positive subsets. Repertoires with fewer than 30,000 or more than 120,000 public chains, plus five repertoires with anomalous nucleotide sharing, were excluded from co-occurrence clustering. The clones in this table, taken by TCRdb from immuneACCESS, are in-frame only. Not every clone is retained; where verified, under half of the shortfall comes from an unresolved V gene, and the cause of the rest is unknown. V and J calls and clone size are those listed in that table; D and trimming were worked out from the DNA. A total of nearly 110,000 clones appear in this sample, approximately 76% of them only once. In total, the top ten clones hold roughly 2.1% of the sample.

In total, roughly 670 healthy bone marrow donors made up the cohort. At the time of sampling, every cohort member was nominally healthy, though immune exposures that went unrecorded were likely present. The donor tested CMV seronegative, placing the donor among the roughly 400 seronegative members of the cohort. A peripheral blood sample was provided by each donor, and peripheral blood mononuclear cells were used for TCR beta sequencing. Genomic DNA extraction from the blood cell samples was performed with the Qiagen DNeasy Blood Extraction Kit. This sequence originates from a man between 18 and 35 years old in good health and CMV-seronegative. Sequences were obtained from PBMCs.

The nucleotides read TGCGCCAGCAGCCAAGAATCGGGAGCGGTAACAGATACGCAGTATTTT. Its translation is CASSQESGAVTDTQYF. The receptor chain draws on TRBV4-1 and TRBJ2-3; perhaps TRBD2 is the D gene, with 6 bases matching. V lost 0 bases and J lost 3 bases; the stretch between them is 13 bases long. The CDR3 numbers 16 residues from cysteine through phenylalanine. Only the CDR3 part of the read is kept: 48 bases, read in frame from the first base. CDR1 and CDR2, looked up from the germline V gene, are MGHRA and YSYEKL.